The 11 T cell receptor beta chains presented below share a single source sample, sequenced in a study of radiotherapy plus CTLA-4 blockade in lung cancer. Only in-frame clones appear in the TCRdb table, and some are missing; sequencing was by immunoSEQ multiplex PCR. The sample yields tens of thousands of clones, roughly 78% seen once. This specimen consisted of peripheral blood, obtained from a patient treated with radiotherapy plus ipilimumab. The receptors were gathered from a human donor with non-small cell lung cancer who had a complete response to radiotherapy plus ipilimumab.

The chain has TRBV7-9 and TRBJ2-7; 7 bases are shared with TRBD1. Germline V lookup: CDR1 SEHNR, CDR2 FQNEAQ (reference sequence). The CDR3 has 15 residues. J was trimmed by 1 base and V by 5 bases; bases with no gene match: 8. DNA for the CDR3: TGTGCCAGCAGCGCCCGGGACAGCTTTTCCTACGAGCAGTACTTC. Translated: CASSARDSFSYEQYF.

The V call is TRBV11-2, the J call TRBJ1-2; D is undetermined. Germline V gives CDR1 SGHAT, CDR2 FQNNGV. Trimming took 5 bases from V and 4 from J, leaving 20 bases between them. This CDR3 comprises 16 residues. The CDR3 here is CASSPEVWADSYGYTF. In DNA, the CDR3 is TGTGCCAGCAGCCCCGAAGTGTGGGCAGATAGCTATGGCTACACCTTC. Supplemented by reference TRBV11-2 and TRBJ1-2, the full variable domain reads EAGVAQSPRYKIIEKRQSVAFWCNPISGHATLYWYQQILGQGPKLLIQFQNNGVVDDSQLPKDRFSAERLKGVDSTLKIQPAKLEDSAVYLCASSPEVWADSYGYTFGSGTRLTVV.

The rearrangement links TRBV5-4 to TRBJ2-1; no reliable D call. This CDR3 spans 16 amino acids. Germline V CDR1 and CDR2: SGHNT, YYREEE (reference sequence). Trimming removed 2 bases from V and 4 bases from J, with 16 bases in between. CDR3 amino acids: CASSLSPVEPYNEQFF. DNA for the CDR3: TGTGCCAGCAGCTTATCCCCCGTGGAGCCTTACAATGAGCAGTTCTTC. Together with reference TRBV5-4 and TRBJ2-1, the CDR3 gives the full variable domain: ETGVTQSPTHLIKTRGQQVTLRCSSQSGHNTVSWYQQALGQGPQFIFQYYREEENGRGNFPPRFSGLQFPNYSSELNVNALELDDSALYLCASSLSPVEPYNEQFFGPGTRLTVL.

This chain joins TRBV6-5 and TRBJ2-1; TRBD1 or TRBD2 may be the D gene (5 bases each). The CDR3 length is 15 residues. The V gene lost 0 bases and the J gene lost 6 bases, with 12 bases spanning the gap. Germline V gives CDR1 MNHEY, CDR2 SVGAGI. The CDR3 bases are TGTGCCAGCAGTTACTCTGGGGGTGGAATCAATGAGCAGTTCTTC. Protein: CASSYSGGGINEQFF.

The CDR3 DNA sequence: TGTGCCAGCAGCTGGGGGGGAAGTAACACTGAAGCTTTCTTT. It encodes CASSWGGSNTEAFF. The chain employs TRBV5-6 and TRBJ1-1, with a tentative D call TRBD1 (5 bases). The CDR3 is made up of 14 amino acids. Germline CDR1 SGHDT, CDR2 YYEEEE. Trimming took 3 bases from V and 2 from J, leaving 11 bases between them.

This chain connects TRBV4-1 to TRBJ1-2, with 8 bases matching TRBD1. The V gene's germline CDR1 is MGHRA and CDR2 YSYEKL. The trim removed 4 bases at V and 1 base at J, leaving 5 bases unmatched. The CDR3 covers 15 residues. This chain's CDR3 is CASSPGQGLNYGYTF. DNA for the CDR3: TGCGCCAGCAGCCCTGGACAGGGCCTTAACTATGGCTACACCTTC.

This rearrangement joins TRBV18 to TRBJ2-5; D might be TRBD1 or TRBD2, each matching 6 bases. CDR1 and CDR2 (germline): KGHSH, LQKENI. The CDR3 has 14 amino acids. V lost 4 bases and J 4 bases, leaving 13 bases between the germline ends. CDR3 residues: CASSRGAIGETQYF. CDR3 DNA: TGTGCCAGCTCACGGGGGGCAATTGGAGAGACCCAGTACTTC.

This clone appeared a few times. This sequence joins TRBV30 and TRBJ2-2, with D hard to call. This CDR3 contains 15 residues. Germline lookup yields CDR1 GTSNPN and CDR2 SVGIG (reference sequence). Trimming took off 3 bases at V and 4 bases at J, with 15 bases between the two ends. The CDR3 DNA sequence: TGTGCCTGGAGGGTATCAGTATGGCGCACCGGGGAGCTGTTTTTT. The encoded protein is CAWRVSVWRTGELFF.

The DNA of the CDR3 is TGCGCCAGCAGCCCGCGGGGGGCAACCTACACAGATACGCAGTATTTT. Translated: CASSPRGATYTDTQYF. The chain uses TRBV5-1 and TRBJ2-3; TRBD2 aligns across 8 bases. Per germline, CDR1 SGHRS and CDR2 YFSETQ. V shed 4 bases, J shed 2 bases, and the junction held 9 bases outside the gene matches. This CDR3 has 16 residues.

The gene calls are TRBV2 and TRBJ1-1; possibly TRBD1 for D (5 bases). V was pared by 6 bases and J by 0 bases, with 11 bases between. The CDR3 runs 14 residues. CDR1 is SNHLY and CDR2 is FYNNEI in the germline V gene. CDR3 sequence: CASRWQGMNTEAFF. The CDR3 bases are TGTGCCAGCAGATGGCAGGGCATGAACACTGAAGCTTTCTTT.

The CDR3 DNA follows: TGTGCCAGCAGCAAGACTAGCCCCGGGAACATTCAGTACTTC. This encodes CASSKTSPGNIQYF. The chain links TRBV14 to TRBJ2-4, with 7 bases identical to TRBD2. This CDR3 has 14 amino acids. Germline V lookup: CDR1 SGHDN, CDR2 FVKESK. V was clipped by 5 bases and J by 7 bases; unmatched bases: 8.